Given below is one T cell receptor (beta chain) in context. Its antigen remains unknown. This entry is derived from a study of naive and memory T cell subsets. The study's findings and limits: Naive repertoires, especially CD8, held a few larger clonotypes, possibly memory cells re-expressing CD45RA.

Both TRBC1 and TRBC2 were covered by a beta constant-region primer of two equimolar oligonucleotides. Four rounds of PCR amplified the ligated cDNA using nested alpha and beta constant-region primers plus SP2. TCRdb redid the calling of the UMI-ligation and nested PCR reads with MiXCR, one entry per CDR3 protein. The sample lists approximately 140,000 distinct CDR3 sequences, roughly a fifth seen once, with about 0.57% in the top ten. Trimming took off 6 bases at V and 4 bases at J, with 21 bases between the two ends. The CDR3 runs 16 residues. Germline CDR1 reads MNHEY; CDR2 reads SVGAGI. This sequence was found in a human donor in good health. The chain has TRBV6-5 and TRBJ1-1; possible D gene TRBD1, 6 bases. What was sequenced was naive CD8+ T cells from blood. CDR3 nucleotides: TGTGCCAGCAGCAAAGAAATTTACTCCAGGGGCACTGAAGCTTTCTTT. Its translation is CASSKEIYSRGTEAFF.